These 26 T cell receptor beta chains originate from one sample sequenced in a study of OX40 agonist ivuxolimab in advanced cancers. Sequencing was performed with immunoSEQ multiplex PCR; in TCRdb, only in-frame clones are kept and a portion is missing. The sample consists of tens of thousands of clones, roughly 84% of them appearing once. This material consisted of CD4+ or CD8+ T cells sorted from blood, taken in a trial of the OX40 agonist ivuxolimab. The receptors were sampled from an adult with an advanced solid tumor such as melanoma, head and neck, liver or kidney cancer.

This clone was counted once. The V call is TRBV19, the J call TRBJ2-7; 10 nucleotides align to TRBD1. The CDR3 spans 14 residues. The J segment lost 5 bases and the V segment lost 8 bases, leaving 9 bases of the junction unmatched. Germline V gene lookup returns CDR1 LNHDA and CDR2 SQIVND (reference sequence). The CDR3 nucleotides are TGTGCCAGTTCTCCGGGACAGGGGCTTAACGAGCAGTACTTC. Its translation is CASSPGQGLNEQYF.

The V call is TRBV6-6, the J call TRBJ2-2; D gene unclear. This CDR3 comprises 13 residues. With 2 bases removed from V and 4 bases from J, the gap between germline ends came to 5 bases. CDR1 is MNHNY, CDR2 SVGAGI, per germline (reference sequence). Written as DNA, the CDR3 is TGTGCCAGCAGTTACGGCGTCACCGGGGAGCTGTTTTTT. As protein: CASSYGVTGELFF.

The V call is TRBV29-1, the J call TRBJ1-1, with a tentative D call TRBD1 (5 bases). CDR1 and CDR2 from the germline V gene are SQVTM and ANQGSEA. The CDR3 length is 13 residues. The V and J ends lost 6 bases and 3 bases respectively, with 14 bases between them. The CDR3 sequence is CSVDNYGYTEAFF. Here the CDR3 DNA reads TGCAGCGTGGACAATTACGGTTACACTGAAGCTTTCTTT.

V and J are TRBV7-9 and TRBJ1-3; D not resolved. The CDR3 is 17 residues long. Germline V gene sequence: CDR1 SEHNR, CDR2 FQNEAQ (reference sequence). V lost 3 bases and J 2 bases, leaving 17 bases between the germline ends. CDR3 in DNA: TGTGCCAGCAGCTTGGAAATGGGCCATGAAGCTGGAAACACCATATATTTT. Translated: CASSLEMGHEAGNTIYF.

The V call is TRBV2, the J call TRBJ1-3; 8 positions match TRBD1. In germline, CDR1 is SNHLY, CDR2 FYNNEI. This CDR3 contains 14 residues. With V trimmed by 6 bases and J by 4 bases, 5 bases remained unmatched. This CDR3 is CASSVQGGGNTIYF. As DNA, the CDR3 is TGTGCCAGCAGCGTACAGGGGGGAGGAAACACCATATATTTT.

The genes are TRBV10-3 and TRBJ1-2; a weak D match, TRBD1 (6 bases). With 11 bases removed from V and 10 bases from J, the gap between germline ends came to 17 bases. The CDR3 has 11 amino acids. Germline assignment: CDR1 ENHRY and CDR2 SYGVKD. This CDR3 is CAVQLGGIYTF. CDR3 in DNA: TGTGCCGTTCAATTAGGGGGGATCTACACCTTC.

This chain uses TRBV6-1 with TRBJ1-2; TRBD1 matches 8 bases. Germline V gene sequence: CDR1 MNHNS, CDR2 SASEGT. The CDR3 totals 14 residues. V lost 6 bases to trimming and J lost 10 bases; unmatched junction nucleotides: 13. The CDR3 protein is CASSLTGGAGDYTF. The CDR3 DNA reads TGTGCCAGCAGCCTCACAGGGGGGGCCGGAGACTACACCTTC.

This chain uses TRBV7-6 with TRBJ2-1; 7 bases map to TRBD2. V shed 5 bases, J shed 8 bases, and the junction held 12 bases outside the gene matches. The CDR3 sequence is 15 residues long. Germline CDR1 and CDR2: SGHVS and FNYEAQ. For the CDR3, the DNA is TGTGCCAGCAGCCCCACTAGCGCCCCCCCCCATGAGCAGTTCTTC. Translation: CASSPTSAPPHEQFF.

This chain joins TRBV20-1 and TRBJ1-2; no clear D. CDR1 is DFQATT and CDR2 is SNEGSKA in the germline V gene (reference sequence). V lost 3 bases and J 8 bases, leaving 7 bases between the germline ends. The CDR3 consists of 10 residues. The CDR3 region has the DNA TGCAGTGCTAGCCAGGCGGGCTACACCTTC. Translated, it gives CSASQAGYTF.

The chain couples TRBV19 to TRBJ2-7; D is undetermined. Germline CDR1 is LNHDA and CDR2 is SQIVND (reference sequence). V lost 0 bases and J lost 2, with 11 bases in between. CDR3 length equals 15 residues. This CDR3 reads CASSIDLSDTYEQYF. CDR3 nucleotide sequence: TGTGCCAGTAGTATAGATCTAAGCGACACCTACGAGCAGTACTTC.

The chain joins TRBV6-5 to TRBJ2-7; 10 positions agree with TRBD1. Germline V CDR1 and CDR2: MNHEY, SVGAGI. Trimming removed 4 bases from V and 5 bases from J; junction bases left unmatched: 5. CDR3 length: 14 amino acids. CDR3 sequence: CASSSDRGIDEQYF. The CDR3 DNA reads TGTGCCAGCAGTTCGGACAGGGGGATCGACGAGCAGTACTTC.

The rearrangement joins TRBV13 to TRBJ1-4; tentatively, D is TRBD1 (6 bases). The CDR3 covers 13 residues. Germline CDR1 PRHDT, CDR2 FYEKMQ (reference sequence). V gave up 8 bases and J gave up 5 bases, with 12 bases separating them. The CDR3 DNA follows: TGTGCCAGCTCCTCGGGGGCCAATGAAAAACTGTTTTTT. Its protein product is CASSSGANEKLFF.

The V gene is TRBV5-1, the J gene TRBJ2-3, with TRBD2 matching 11 bases. The CDR3 covers 18 residues. Germline-derived CDR1 and CDR2 are SGHRS and YFSETQ. Losses at the gene ends were 1 base for V and 0 bases for J; bases not matched to a gene: 7. The CDR3 DNA reads TGCGCCAGCAGCTTGTTAGGGACTAGCGGAGCTAGCACAGATACGCAGTATTTT. It is translated as CASSLLGTSGASTDTQYF.

The rearrangement joins TRBV5-1 to TRBJ2-1; no reliable D call. The CDR3 totals 14 residues. V dropped 1 base and J dropped 8 bases, with 13 bases sitting between them. Germline values: CDR1 SGHRS, CDR2 YFSETQ. This CDR3 reads CASSLSVKKDEQFF. CDR3 nucleotide sequence: TGCGCCAGCAGCTTGTCCGTGAAGAAAGATGAGCAGTTCTTC. Filled out from reference TRBV5-1 and TRBJ2-1, the complete variable domain reads KAGVTQTPRYLIKTRGQQVTLSCSPISGHRSVSWYQQTPGQGLQFLFEYFSETQRNKGNFPGRFSGRQFSNSRSEMNVSTLELGDSALYLCASSLSVKKDEQFFGPGTRLTVL.

This sequence joins TRBV5-8 and TRBJ2-1, with 8 bases identical to TRBD2. This CDR3 is built from 14 residues. Unmatched junction bases numbered 10, after V lost 7 bases and J lost 7 bases. Germline loops: CDR1 SGHTS, CDR2 YDEGEE. The CDR3 protein is CASGTGGPLNEQFF. CDR3 sequence (DNA): TGTGCCAGCGGAACGGGGGGGCCCTTAAATGAGCAGTTCTTC. The variable domain in full, completed from reference TRBV5-8 and TRBJ2-1, reads EAGVTQSPTHLIKTRGQQATLRCSPISGHTSVYWYQQALGLGLQFLLWYDEGEERNRGNFPPRFSGRQFPNYSSELNVNALELEDSALYLCASGTGGPLNEQFFGPGTRLTVL.

The chain is built from TRBV4-1 and TRBJ2-5; D remains unclear. The J call may be faulty, since TRBJ2-7 better matches the DNA end. The CDR3 runs 13 residues. Germline CDR1 is MGHRA and CDR2 is YSYEKL. The CDR3 protein is CASSQDSFYEQYF. In nucleotides, the CDR3 is TGCGCCAGCAGCCAAGATTCGTTCTACGAGCAGTACTTC.

The genes are TRBV28 and TRBJ2-3; D may be TRBD1 (6 bases). Germline V lookup: CDR1 MDHEN, CDR2 SYDVKM. Deletions cut 5 bases from V and 2 bases from J, with 20 bases between. This CDR3 contains 17 residues. The CDR3 DNA reads TGTGCCAGCAGTCTAGGACCCTCGACAGGTGCCACAGATACGCAGTATTTT. Protein sequence: CASSLGPSTGATDTQYF. Full variable domain (missing parts from reference TRBV28 and TRBJ2-3): DVKVTQSSRYLVKRTGEKVFLECVQDMDHENMFWYRQDPGLGLRLIYFSYDVKMKEKGDIPEGYSVSREKKERFSLILESASTNQTSMYLCASSLGPSTGATDTQYFGPGTRLTVL.

The chain combines TRBV19 with TRBJ1-3; D uncertain. Germline V gene sequence: CDR1 LNHDA, CDR2 SQIVND (reference sequence). V lost 5 bases and J lost 0, with 20 bases in between. The CDR3 is 18 amino acids. CDR3 in amino acids: CASSPWAGPPSSGNTIYF. CDR3 DNA sequence: TGTGCCAGTAGTCCTTGGGCGGGCCCTCCGAGCTCTGGAAACACCATATATTTT.

This clone was seen just once. The J gene is TRBJ1-6, the V gene TRBV11-2, with TRBD1 matching 7 bases. The CDR3 consists of 15 residues. The V gene end was trimmed by 5 bases and the J gene end by 7 bases; junction bases not matched to a gene: 8. The germline gives CDR1 SGHAT, CDR2 FQNNGV. This CDR3 is CASSPYGTENSPLHF. CDR3 bases: TGTGCCAGCAGCCCGTACGGGACAGAGAATTCACCCCTCCACTTT.

The chain carries TRBV7-6 and TRBJ2-7, with TRBD1 as a possible D gene (6 bases). Germline CDR1 and CDR2: SGHVS and FNYEAQ. The ends were cut back, 5 bases at V and 7 bases at J, with 27 bases in the middle. This CDR3 spans 17 amino acids. CDR3 residues: CASSPGVWLAFCLEQYF. CDR3 nucleotide sequence: TGTGCCAGCAGCCCAGGGGTTTGGCTAGCTTTTTGTTTGGAGCAGTACTTC.

The chain couples TRBV19 to TRBJ1-5; TRBD1 might be the D (6 bases). CDR1 is LNHDA and CDR2 is SQIVND in the germline V gene (reference sequence). There are 16 residues in the CDR3. Between the trimmed V and J ends, which lost 1 base and 1 base, there was a span of 11 bases. Here the CDR3 reads CASSIVTGPSNQPQHF. CDR3 DNA sequence: TGTGCCAGTAGTATAGTGACAGGCCCCAGCAATCAGCCCCAGCATTTT.

The chain has TRBV5-1 and TRBJ1-4; TRBD1 matches 7 bases. The CDR3 spans 14 residues. The V segment lost 4 bases and the J segment 6 bases; nucleotides outside the gene matches: 6. The germline gives CDR1 SGHRS, CDR2 YFSETQ. The DNA for the CDR3 is TGCGCCAGCAGCGTCGACAGGGCCTATGAAAAACTGTTTTTT. Translation gives CASSVDRAYEKLFF.

The rearrangement joins TRBV5-1 to TRBJ2-5; weak D call: TRBD2 (7 bases). Germline-derived CDR1 and CDR2 are SGHRS and YFSETQ. V was trimmed by 1 base and J by 3 bases, leaving 10 bases between them. The CDR3 spans 14 residues. CDR3 bases: TGCGCCAGCAGCTTGAGGGGGGGTGAAGAGACCCAGTACTTC. Protein: CASSLRGGEETQYF. The variable domain in full, with the rest retrieved from reference TRBV5-1 and TRBJ2-5, is KAGVTQTPRYLIKTRGQQVTLSCSPISGHRSVSWYQQTPGQGLQFLFEYFSETQRNKGNFPGRFSGRQFSNSRSEMNVSTLELGDSALYLCASSLRGGEETQYFGPGTRLLVL.

This clone was picked up a small number of times. The chain combines TRBV4-2 with TRBJ2-5, with 11 bases fitting TRBD2. Germline CDR1 reads LGHNA; CDR2 reads YNFKEQ. J gave up 4 bases and V 3 bases, and 1 base lay outside the gene matches. The CDR3 loop spans 14 amino acids. The CDR3 loop is CASSHGTSGETQYF. The CDR3 region has the DNA TGTGCCAGCAGCCACGGGACTAGCGGAGAGACCCAGTACTTC.

This chain links TRBV7-9 with TRBJ2-3; no reliable D call. The V gene lost 1 base and the J gene lost 4 bases, with 18 bases spanning the gap. The germline V gene has CDR1 SEHNR and CDR2 FQNEAQ (reference sequence). The length of the CDR3 is 17 residues. The CDR3 reads CASSLVWPGPGADTQYF. The DNA for the CDR3 is TGTGCCAGCAGCTTAGTATGGCCCGGGCCAGGCGCAGATACGCAGTATTTT.

This clone was observed a handful of times. This rearrangement joins TRBV28 to TRBJ2-7, with D tentatively TRBD1 or TRBD2 (6 bases each). Germline V gene sequence: CDR1 MDHEN, CDR2 SYDVKM. V was trimmed by 3 bases and J by 3 bases, leaving 12 bases between them. The CDR3 runs to 14 residues. The CDR3 nucleotides read TGTGCCAGCAGTTTGGGGGGCGATGGCTACGAGCAGTACTTC. Translating gives CASSLGGDGYEQYF.